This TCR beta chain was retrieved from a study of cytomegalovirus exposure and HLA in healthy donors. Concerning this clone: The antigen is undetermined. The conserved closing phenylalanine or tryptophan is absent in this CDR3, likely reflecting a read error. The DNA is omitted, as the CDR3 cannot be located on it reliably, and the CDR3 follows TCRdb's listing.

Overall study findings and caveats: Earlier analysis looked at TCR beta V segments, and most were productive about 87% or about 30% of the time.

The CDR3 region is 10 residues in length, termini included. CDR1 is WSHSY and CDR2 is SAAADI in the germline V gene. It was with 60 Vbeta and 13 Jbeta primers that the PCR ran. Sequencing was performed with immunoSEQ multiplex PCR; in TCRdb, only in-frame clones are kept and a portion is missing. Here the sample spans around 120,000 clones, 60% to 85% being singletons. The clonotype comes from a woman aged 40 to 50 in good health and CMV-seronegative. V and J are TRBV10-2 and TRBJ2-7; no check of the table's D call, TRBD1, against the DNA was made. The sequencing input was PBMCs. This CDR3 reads CASRPGQEYL.